The T cell receptor beta chain described here comes from a study of regulatory T cells in long-lasting Graves disease. Whole-study context: Antithyroid drugs had been taken under 3 months by newly diagnosed Graves' patients.

The CDR3 totals 12 residues. Germline V gene lookup returns CDR1 DFQATT and CDR2 SNEGSKA (reference sequence). Trimming took 3 bases from V and 5 from J; bases not matched to a gene: 4. As to this clonotype: Its antigen is undetermined.

Whole-study results and caveats: TRBV28, TRBJ1-2 and TRBJ2-5 emerged as the favored segments in persistent disease.

Time point given: newly diagnosed GD, antithyroid drugs for less than 3 months. RNA extracted from PBMCs served as the sequencing template. Building the TCR beta libraries relied on iRepertoire HTBI primers, and CDR3 regions underwent Arm-PCR. TCRdb processed the multiplex PCR reads anew with MiXCR; each CDR3 protein has one entry. The sample has hundreds of thousands of distinct CDR3 sequences, approximately 15% seen once; the top ten hold roughly 18%. These records were also assigned to another study, of T cells in Graves' hyperthyroidism and ophthalmopathy.

The J gene is TRBJ2-7, the V gene TRBV20-1, with 7 bases matching TRBD1. This sample comprised peripheral blood mononuclear cells (PBMCs), obtained at new diagnosis, from a patient treated with antithyroid drugs. This receptor was taken from a woman in her twenties or thirties with Graves disease. The CDR3, as DNA: TGCAGTGCTAGTAAAGGGGGCGACGAGCAGTACTTC. Protein product: CSASKGGDEQYF.